This T cell receptor (beta chain) was identified in a study of blood T cell repertoires in COVID-19. Across the whole study: The United States, Italy and Spain provided the acute and convalescent COVID-19 samples. Sources were T cells, B-cell-depleted T cells, or PBMCs; the material itself was cDNA or gDNA.

Per the original methods: Amplifying reference gene primers gave estimates of nucleated cell counts. Only in-frame clones appear in the TCRdb table, and some are missing; sequencing was by immunoSEQ multiplex PCR. D and trimming were read from the DNA, whereas the V and J calls and clone size are those reported in that table. The sample holds 150,000 to 200,000 clones, around 88% seen once. The CDR3 totals 14 residues. Trimming removed 1 base from V and 6 bases from J; junction bases left unmatched: 4. Germline lookup yields CDR1 SGHTA and CDR2 FQGNSA. Sequenced: peripheral blood. This chain joins TRBV7-2 and TRBJ2-7; TRBD1 matches 9 bases. The TCR comes from a human donor in a cohort sampled during active COVID-19. The CDR3 loop reads CASSLGQGVGEQYF. The DNA for the CDR3 is TGTGCCAGCAGCTTAGGACAGGGGGTCGGCGAGCAGTACTTC. The full variable domain, its missing parts supplied by reference TRBV7-2 and TRBJ2-7, is GAGVSQSPSNKVTEKGKDVELRCDPISGHTALYWYRQSLGQGLEFLIYFQGNSAPDKSGLPSDRFSAERTGGSVSTLTIQRTQQEDSAVYLCASSLGQGVGEQYFGPGTRLTVT.